The 16 T cell receptor beta chains presented below share a single source sample, sequenced in a study of molecular identifiers for immune sequencing clone quantification. MiXCR was run by TCRdb on the PCR reads, yielding one entry per CDR3 protein. The repertoire holds 37,000 or so distinct CDR3 sequences, with roughly 20% as singletons. Specimen: naive CD8+ T cells from blood, with Jurkat cell RNA spiked in. Documented subset: FACS-sorted CD8+CD4-CCR7+CD45RA+ naive T cells. All receptors derive from a human donor in good health. Some libraries in this study had Jurkat cell RNA spiked in.

With respect to this clonotype: A much bigger clone sits one base away, suggesting this may be a read error. This CDR3 reads CGVLNTGELFF. The CDR3 DNA sequence: TGCGGCGTTTTAAACACCGGGGAGCTGTTTTTT. V usage is TRBV29-1 and J usage is TRBJ2-2; D is unresolved. In germline, CDR1 is SQVTM, CDR2 ANQGSEA. The CDR3 spans 11 residues.

In its sample, this clonotype was seen a few times. The chain combines TRBV29-1 with TRBJ1-2; D possibly corresponds to TRBD1 (5 bases). Germline V CDR1 and CDR2: SQVTM, ANQGSEA. The CDR3 is made up of 13 amino acids. Between the trimmed V and J ends, which lost 6 bases and 4 bases, there was a span of 15 bases. The CDR3 nucleotides read TGCAGCGTCCCCGTAGGGGACGGCTATGGCTACACCTTC. This gives the protein CSVPVGDGYGYTF.

The rearrangement links TRBV28 to TRBJ1-5; 10 bases agree with TRBD1. The trim removed 5 bases at V and 7 bases at J, leaving 11 bases unmatched. The CDR3 spans 16 residues. Germline assignment: CDR1 MDHEN and CDR2 SYDVKM. DNA for the CDR3: TGTGCCAGCAGTCTCCTGACAGGGGGCGCTGGACAGCCCCAGCATTTT. It yields the protein CASSLLTGGAGQPQHF.

This clonotype was picked up many times. The chain carries TRBV14 and TRBJ1-2; tentative D call: TRBD1 (6 bases). The CDR3 runs to 15 residues. Germline V gene data show CDR1 as SGHDN and CDR2 as FVKESK. Trimming shortened V by 3 bases and J by 4 bases, and 15 bases separated the two germline ends. CDR3 DNA: TGTGCCAGCAGCCAGGGGGCCTCCAGAGGCTATGGCTACACCTTC. Amino acids: CASSQGASRGYGYTF. Filled out from reference TRBV14 and TRBJ1-2, the complete variable domain reads EAGVTQFPSHSVIEKGQTVTLRCDPISGHDNLYWYRRVMGKEIKFLLHFVKESKQDESGMPNNRFLAERTGGTYSTLKVQPAELEDSGVYFCASSQGASRGYGYTFGSGTRLTVV.

This clonotype was recorded at least ten times. V usage is TRBV7-9 and J usage is TRBJ2-3; tentative D call: TRBD2 (6 bases). Trimming removed 8 bases from V and 2 bases from J, with 14 bases in between. The V gene's germline CDR1 is SEHNR and CDR2 FQNEAQ (reference sequence). The CDR3 is 14 residues long. CDR3: CASRGSGLTDTQYF. CDR3 nucleotides: TGTGCCAGCCGGGGAAGCGGGCTCACAGATACGCAGTATTTT. The complete variable domain, with remaining parts taken from reference TRBV7-9 and TRBJ2-3, reads DTGVSQNPRHKITKRGQNVTFRCDPISEHNRLYWYRQTLGQGPEFLTYFQNEAQLEKSRLLSDRFSAERPKGSFSTLEIQRTEQGDSAMYLCASRGSGLTDTQYFGPGTRLTVL.

There are many counts of this clonotype. The V and J genes are TRBV13 and TRBJ2-7, with a weak D call TRBD2 (7 bases). Trimming stripped 1 base from V and 6 bases from J, with 16 bases between. The CDR3 has 15 amino acids. Per germline, CDR1 PRHDT and CDR2 FYEKMQ (reference sequence). CDR3 DNA: TGTGCCAGCAGCTTAGCCGGGGGGCGCGGTGGCGAGCAGTACTTC. Protein product: CASSLAGGRGGEQYF.

Points on this clonotype: A much larger clone lies one base from this, so it may be a read error. The chain uses TRBV13 and TRBJ1-2; tentatively, D is TRBD1 (6 bases). Germline V CDR1 and CDR2: PRHDT, FYEKMQ (reference sequence). With 7 bases removed from V and 5 bases from J, the gap between germline ends came to 14 bases. CDR3 length: 13 amino acids. CDR3 nucleotides: TGTGCCAGCAAGGGGGACGGGGGTTATGGCTACACCTTC. Residues: CASKGDGGYGYTF.

Ten or more counts support this clonotype. The V gene is TRBV20-1, the J gene TRBJ2-7, with D perhaps matching TRBD2 (6 bases). Germline CDR1 and CDR2: DFQATT and SNEGSKA (reference sequence). The ends were cut back, 8 bases at V and 5 bases at J, with 16 bases in the middle. The CDR3 contains 12 residues. CDR3 in amino acids: CSPLGGRNEQYF. The CDR3 region has the DNA TGCAGTCCCCTGGGGGGACGGAACGAGCAGTACTTC.

This clonotype has a count of ten or more. This chain connects TRBV29-1 to TRBJ2-1, with D unclear. CDR3 size: 12 residues. Germline V lookup: CDR1 SQVTM, CDR2 ANQGSEA. V dropped 4 bases and J dropped 2 bases, with 6 bases sitting between them. The CDR3 region has the DNA TGCAGCGTTGGGGATCCCTACAATGAGCAGTTCTTC. Translated, it gives CSVGDPYNEQFF.

In this sample, this clonotype turned up many times. This chain links TRBV12-3 or TRBV12-4 with TRBJ2-7; 11 bases agree with TRBD2. This CDR3 comprises 15 residues. Trimming at V came to 3 bases and at J to 0 bases, leaving 1 base not matched to a gene. The CDR3 region has the DNA TGTGCCAGCAGTTTCGGACTAGCGGGCTCCTACGAGCAGTACTTC. This encodes CASSFGLAGSYEQYF.

This clonotype has at least ten counts. This rearrangement joins TRBV5-5 to TRBJ1-3; D is ambiguous. CDR1 SGHKS and CDR2 YYEKEE come from the germline V gene (reference sequence). V gave up 1 base and J gave up 3 bases, with 26 bases separating them. The length of the CDR3 is 20 residues. The CDR3 is CASSLKGAARGSLYGNTIYF. As DNA, the CDR3 is TGTGCCAGCAGCTTGAAGGGTGCCGCTCGAGGGTCCCTATATGGAAACACCATATATTTT.

With respect to this clonotype: This may be a read error: a much more frequent sequence differs by one nucleotide. V usage is TRBV29-1 and J usage is TRBJ2-2; 10 bases fit TRBD2. Germline assignment: CDR1 SQVTM and CDR2 ANQGSEA. The CDR3 runs to 15 residues. CDR3: CSVWGAGGNIGELFF. In nucleotides, the CDR3 is TGCAGCGTTTGGGGAGCGGGAGGGAACATCGGGGAGCTGTTTTTT.

This clonotype was detected only a few times. One base away lies a much larger clone, so this may be a sequencing read error. V gene TRBV5-1 combines with J gene TRBJ2-7; D is undetermined. The germline V and J ends were trimmed by 0 bases and 3 bases, with 7 bases remaining between them. The germline V gene has CDR1 SGHRS and CDR2 YFSETQ. This CDR3 has 13 residues. For the CDR3, the DNA is TGCGCCAGCAGCTTGGTGCGCCACTACGAGCAGTACTTC. Amino acid sequence: CASSLVRHYEQYF.

This clonotype was seen only a few times. The rearrangement joins TRBV29-1 to TRBJ2-5; no definite D call. The V and J ends lost 1 base and 5 bases respectively, with 14 bases between them. The CDR3 runs to 14 residues. Germline assignment: CDR1 SQVTM and CDR2 ANQGSEA. The CDR3, as DNA: TGCAGCGTTGAAGGAGTAGGGTTCTGGGAGACCCAGTACTTC. Amino acid sequence: CSVEGVGFWETQYF.

This clonotype was observed at least ten times. The J gene is TRBJ1-6, the V gene TRBV2; no definite D call. The V end was cut by 0 bases, the J end by 10 bases, with 13 bases between. The CDR3 runs 15 residues. The V gene's germline CDR1 is SNHLY and CDR2 FYNNEI. CDR3 residues: CASSEARGLGSPLHF. The DNA of the CDR3 is TGTGCCAGCAGTGAAGCGAGAGGATTAGGATCACCCCTCCACTTT.

This clonotype has at least ten counts. CDR3 nucleotides: TGTGCCAGCAGTCAGGGCGTCCGCGGGAATGAGCAGTTCTTC. Translation: CASSQGVRGNEQFF. V and J are TRBV27 and TRBJ2-1, with D tentatively TRBD1 or TRBD2 (5 bases each). Deletions cut 5 bases from V and 7 bases from J, with 15 bases between. The CDR3 runs 14 residues. CDR1 and CDR2 (germline): MNHEY, SMNVEV (reference sequence).